A single T cell receptor beta chain is shown here with its context. Measured with immunoSEQ multiplex PCR; TCRdb has only the in-frame clones, and not every one. This table has under 250,000 clones, about 79% appearing once. Per germline, CDR1 LNHDA and CDR2 SQIVND (reference sequence). CDR3 size: 17 residues. V lost 2 bases and J lost 5, with 21 bases in between. The data derive from a study of blood T cell repertoires in COVID-19. The specimen sequenced was PBMCs or T cells enriched from blood (not recorded which). The receptor's source is a woman between 40 and 50 years old with acute COVID-19. V usage is TRBV19 and J usage is TRBJ2-5; the D gene is possibly TRBD1 (6 bases). The CDR3 sequence is CASSIPLGKQGWETQYF. The CDR3 DNA reads TGTGCCAGTAGTATACCCCTAGGGAAACAGGGTTGGGAGACCCAGTACTTC.